The 9 T cell receptor beta chains reported below all come from one sample, sequenced in a study of cytomegalovirus exposure and HLA in healthy donors. In the PCR, 60 Vbeta and 13 Jbeta primers were used. Using immunoSEQ multiplex PCR, the repertoire was profiled, and TCRdb retains in-frame clones only, with some absent. The sample yields 150,000 to 200,000 clones, approximately 80% seen once. The sample was PBMCs. The receptors were gathered from a man aged 25-45 years in good health and CMV-seropositive.

The gene calls are TRBV7-9 and TRBJ2-7; maybe TRBD1 (5 bases). Germline V CDR1 and CDR2: SEHNR, FQNEAQ (reference sequence). The V end lost 1 base, the J end lost 7 bases, and 17 bases lay between the germline ends. The CDR3 runs 15 residues. The CDR3 DNA reads TGTGCCAGCAGCTTAGGGTCCGGGTTTAAGGGGGAGCAGTACTTC. It codes for CASSLGSGFKGEQYF.

The rearrangement joins TRBV7-9 to TRBJ2-1; D is unresolved. V lost 5 bases and J 7 bases, leaving 9 bases between the germline ends. CDR1 is SEHNR, CDR2 FQNEAQ, per germline (reference sequence). The CDR3 covers 12 residues. The CDR3 sequence: CASSPPPNEQFF. The CDR3 DNA follows: TGTGCCAGCAGCCCCCCCCCGAATGAGCAGTTCTTC.

The chain links TRBV19 to TRBJ1-1; D not resolved. The germline V gene encodes CDR1 LNHDA and CDR2 SQIVND (reference sequence). V dropped 3 bases and J dropped 0 bases, with 5 bases sitting between them. The CDR3 length is 13 residues. The CDR3, as DNA: TGTGCCAGTAGTATGGAGCTGAACACTGAAGCTTTCTTT. Protein sequence: CASSMELNTEAFF.

The DNA of the CDR3 is TGTGCCAGCAGTTACGGGATCGCCTATGGCTACACCTTC. Translation: CASSYGIAYGYTF. The chain recombines TRBV27 with TRBJ1-2; D not resolved. The CDR3 runs to 13 residues. CDR1 MNHEY and CDR2 SMNVEV come from the germline V gene (reference sequence). V was clipped by 4 bases and J by 4 bases, with 10 bases between them.

The chain uses TRBV9 and TRBJ1-4, with D perhaps matching TRBD1 (5 bases). Looked up from germline, CDR1 is SGDLS and CDR2 is YYNGEE. The V end was cut by 0 bases, the J end by 5 bases, with 11 bases between. CDR3 length: 15 amino acids. CDR3 sequence (DNA): TGTGCCAGCAGCGTAGCGGGGAGGGGAAATGAAAAACTGTTTTTT. It translates to CASSVAGRGNEKLFF.

This chain connects TRBV27 to TRBJ2-7; 9 nucleotides agree with TRBD2. Trimming removed 6 bases from V and 5 bases from J; junction bases left unmatched: 8. The CDR3 totals 14 residues. The germline CDR1 and CDR2 sequences are MNHEY and SMNVEV (reference sequence). Here the CDR3 DNA reads TGTGCCAGCAGACCCAGCGGGGGGTTCAACGAGCAGTACTTC. This codes for CASRPSGGFNEQYF.

The chain employs TRBV19 and TRBJ1-4; D not resolved. Trimming shortened V by 3 bases and J by 7 bases, and 15 bases separated the two germline ends. This CDR3 is built from 15 residues. Germline V gene sequence: CDR1 LNHDA, CDR2 SQIVND (reference sequence). The CDR3 protein is CASSIPRVGREKLFF. CDR3 coding DNA: TGTGCCAGTAGTATTCCCCGGGTCGGCCGTGAAAAACTGTTTTTT.

The gene calls are TRBV30 and TRBJ2-1; TRBD2 matches at 8 bases. CDR1 is GTSNPN and CDR2 is SVGIG in the germline V gene (reference sequence). After removal of 8 bases from V and 1 base from J, the junction contained 7 bases not matched to a gene. This CDR3 has 14 amino acids. CDR3 DNA sequence: TGTGCCCTGGGGCTAGCGGGTTCCTACAATGAGCAGTTCTTC. It codes for CALGLAGSYNEQFF.

The rearrangement links TRBV5-1 to TRBJ2-2; 10 bases match TRBD2. Germline V gene lookup returns CDR1 SGHRS and CDR2 YFSETQ. The CDR3 has 16 residues. The V and J ends lost 3 bases and 2 bases, in that order; junction bases with no gene match: 4. The DNA for the CDR3 is TGCGCCAGCAGCTCCAGGACTAGCGGCAACACCGGGGAGCTGTTTTTT. Protein: CASSSRTSGNTGELFF.